The T cell receptor beta chain under discussion was sequenced for a study of blood T cells in healthy people across ages. Broader study findings: Naive CD4+ cell counts and diversity both ran higher in long-lived than in aged donors.

Using a J-beta primer mix together with a sample-barcoded 5' primer, a second PCR was run for roughly 6 to 11 cycles. TCRdb re-derived calls from the 5' RACE reads in MiXCR, one entry per CDR3 protein. Of fewer than 750,000 distinct CDR3 sequences listed, around half are singletons. V lost 1 base, J lost 4 bases, and 13 bases lay in between. There are 14 residues in the CDR3. CDR1 DFQATT and CDR2 SNEGSKA come from the germline V gene (reference sequence). Each donor was a healthy Caucasian individual from Russia, aged roughly 6 to 90. This clonotype has just a few counts. Its antigen is as yet unknown.

The receptor was isolated from a man older than 75 in good health. Sequenced sample: blood. This chain joins TRBV20-1 and TRBJ1-2, with a tentative D call TRBD1 (5 bases). The CDR3 protein is CSARVALGVYGYTF. CDR3 in DNA: TGCAGTGCTAGAGTAGCCTTGGGGGTCTATGGCTACACCTTC.